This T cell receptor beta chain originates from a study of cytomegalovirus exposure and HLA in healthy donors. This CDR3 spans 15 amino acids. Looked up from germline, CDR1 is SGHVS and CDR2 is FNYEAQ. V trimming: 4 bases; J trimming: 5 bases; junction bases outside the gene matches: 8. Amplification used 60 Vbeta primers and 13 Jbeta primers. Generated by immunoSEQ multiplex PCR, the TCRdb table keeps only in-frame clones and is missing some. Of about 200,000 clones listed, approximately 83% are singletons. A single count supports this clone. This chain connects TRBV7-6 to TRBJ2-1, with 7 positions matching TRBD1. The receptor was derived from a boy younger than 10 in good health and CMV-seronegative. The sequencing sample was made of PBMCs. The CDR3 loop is CASSYRGIPNNEQFF. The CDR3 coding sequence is TGTGCCAGCAGCTACAGGGGAATCCCCAACAATGAGCAGTTCTTC.